This T cell receptor (beta chain) was identified during a study of early T cells in non-severe SARS-CoV-2 infection. TCRdb processed the 5' RACE reads anew with MiXCR; each CDR3 protein has one entry. Of some 80,000 distinct CDR3 sequences in the sample, roughly 15% were seen once. This CDR3 is built from 16 residues. J gave up 1 base and V 1 base, and 5 bases lay outside the gene matches. Germline-derived CDR1 and CDR2 are PRHDT and FYEKMQ (reference sequence). The J gene is TRBJ2-3, the V gene TRBV13; 7 bases are shared with TRBD2. This sequence was found in an adult who was a healthcare worker with PCR-confirmed SARS-CoV-2 infection or an uninfected control (not recorded which). The sequenced material came from whole blood. CDR3 in amino acids: CASSLVGTTRTDTQYF. The CDR3 bases are TGTGCCAGCAGCTTAGTTGGGACTACCCGCACAGATACGCAGTATTTT.